This TCR beta chain is from a study of shared clonotypes between healthy human individuals. Study findings and constraints: Sampling used blood alone; tissue repertoires probably differ.

V lost 5 bases, J lost 5 bases, and 6 bases stayed unmatched. Germline values: CDR1 SGHVS, CDR2 FQNEAQ. CDR3 size: 14 residues. Regarding this clone: Its antigen is undetermined.

Per the original data handling: Junction-only sequences without quality scores came from ImmunoSEQ, so filtering differed. Produced via immunoSEQ multiplex PCR; TCRdb's table is partial and in-frame only. V, J and clone size were drawn from that table, and D and trimming were deduced from the DNA. Among a few million clones listed, approximately 93% were seen once. Sequencing was performed on naive CD4+ T cells from PBMCs. Noted subset: CD45RA+ positively selected. This sequence originates from a man between 18 and 35 years old in good health. Some clones in this sample may be carry-over from other donors' samples. The V and J genes are TRBV7-8 and TRBJ1-1, with 9 positions matching TRBD1. The CDR3 spells CASSLGQGRTEAFF. For the CDR3, the DNA is TGTGCCAGCAGCCTGGGACAGGGTAGAACTGAAGCTTTCTTT.